The 20 T cell receptor beta chains below come from one sample, sequenced in a study of T cell repertoires in cytomegalovirus infection. These receptors' targets are unknown. TCRdb used MiXCR to reprocess the reads, holding one entry per CDR3 protein. Of approximately 70,000 distinct CDR3 sequences in the sample, 20% to 25% are singletons; the top ten hold 55% to 75%. The input for sequencing was CD8+ T cells from cultured PBMCs, taken from culture after CMV antigen stimulation. The receptors shown here come from a human donor in good health (CMV status not recorded). Some clones in this sample may be carry-over from other donors' samples.

The J gene is TRBJ2-5, the V gene TRBV11-2; maybe TRBD2 (5 bases). The germline CDR1 and CDR2 sequences are SGHAT and FQNNGV. This CDR3 has 16 amino acids. Trimming removed 0 bases from V and 2 bases from J, with 13 bases in between. In DNA form, the CDR3 reads TGTGCCAGCAGCTTAGAGGGAGACTTGGGGCAAGAGACCCAGTACTTC. This codes for CASSLEGDLGQETQYF.

This sequence joins TRBV4-3 and TRBJ2-5; 8 nucleotides line up with TRBD2. The CDR3 covers 16 residues. With 0 bases clipped from V and 5 bases from J, the junction kept 8 bases outside the gene matches. Per germline, CDR1 LGHNA and CDR2 YSLEER. DNA of the CDR3: TGCGCCAGCAGCCAAGATCTCCCAGCGGGGGTGGAGACCCAGTACTTC. Translating gives CASSQDLPAGVETQYF.

There are a few counts of this clonotype. The V gene is TRBV7-9, the J gene TRBJ2-5; 9 bases match TRBD1. Germline CDR1 is SEHNR and CDR2 is FQNEAQ (reference sequence). Unmatched junction bases numbered 14, after V lost 5 bases and J lost 4 bases. The CDR3 is made up of 17 amino acids. CDR3 DNA sequence: TGTGCCAGCAGCCACCGGGAAACAGGGGGCCGCGGAGAGACCCAGTACTTC. This gives the protein CASSHRETGGRGETQYF.

The chain carries TRBV7-8 and TRBJ1-2, with D perhaps TRBD1 (5 bases). Trimming shortened V by 3 bases and J by 4 bases, and 15 bases separated the two germline ends. CDR3 length: 15 amino acids. Germline-derived CDR1 and CDR2 are SGHVS and FQNEAQ. CDR3 in amino acids: CASSLTDSYSYGYTF. The CDR3 nucleotides read TGTGCCAGCAGCTTGACAGACAGCTACAGCTATGGCTACACCTTC.

The chain carries TRBV7-9 and TRBJ2-1, with D possibly TRBD1 on 6 matching bases. Germline lookup yields CDR1 SEHNR and CDR2 FQNEAQ (reference sequence). The CDR3 is 12 amino acids. Trimming pared 4 bases from V and 10 bases from J, leaving 11 bases between. CDR3 residues: CASSSTGREQFF. The CDR3 DNA is TGTGCCAGCAGCTCGACAGGACGGGAGCAGTTCTTC.

The chain uses TRBV6-1 and TRBJ1-2; D perhaps matches TRBD1 (6 bases). V lost 8 bases and J lost 4, with 17 bases in between. The CDR3 has 14 amino acids. Germline lookup yields CDR1 MNHNS and CDR2 SASEGT. The DNA of the CDR3 is TGTGCCAGCGGCTCACAGGGCGGTGGCTATGGCTACACCTTC. This codes for CASGSQGGGYGYTF.

This chain uses TRBV5-1 with TRBJ2-1; a weak D match, TRBD1 (6 bases). The CDR3 has 12 residues. V was trimmed by 6 bases and J by 6 bases, leaving 10 bases between them. Germline V lookup: CDR1 SGHRS, CDR2 YFSETQ. The CDR3 region is CASTQTGNEQFF. In nucleotides, the CDR3 is TGCGCCAGCACTCAGACAGGCAATGAGCAGTTCTTC.

In its sample, this clonotype was seen a few times. J is TRBJ2-1 and V is TRBV11-2, with 9 bases that match TRBD1. The germline gives CDR1 SGHAT, CDR2 FQNNGV. This CDR3 is built from 20 residues. The trim removed 7 bases at V and 4 bases at J, leaving 23 bases unmatched. The CDR3 DNA reads as TGTGCCAGCATGCCAATTCCCGGGACAGGGAGTAAGGCCACTTACAATGAGCAGTTCTTC. Translation gives CASMPIPGTGSKATYNEQFF.

The chain links TRBV29-1 to TRBJ1-2; possible D gene TRBD1, 6 bases. CDR3 length: 11 amino acids. V was trimmed by 3 bases and J by 7 bases, leaving 9 bases between them. CDR1 and CDR2 from the germline V gene are SQVTM and ANQGSEA. The CDR3 here is CSVEGAGGYTF. CDR3 in DNA: TGCAGCGTTGAGGGGGCTGGTGGCTACACCTTC.

The chain recombines TRBV7-2 with TRBJ2-7; D remains unclear. V lost 2 bases and J 0 bases, leaving 5 bases between the germline ends. CDR3 length: 13 residues. Germline V gene data show CDR1 as SGHTA and CDR2 as FQGNSA. CDR3 loop: CASSLPHSYEQYF. DNA of the CDR3: TGTGCCAGCAGCTTACCTCACTCCTACGAGCAGTACTTC.

The chain combines TRBV12-3 or TRBV12-4 with TRBJ2-2; maybe TRBD1 (6 bases). Trimming took off 6 bases at V and 2 bases at J, with 22 bases between the two ends. The CDR3 consists of 18 residues. CDR3 nucleotides: TGTGCCAGCAGACATTGGGGACCGGGACACGAAAACACCGGGGAGCTGTTTTTT. Translated: CASRHWGPGHENTGELFF.

This clonotype turned up a few times. The rearrangement links TRBV6-1 to TRBJ1-5; D remains ambiguous. The ends were cut back, 6 bases at V and 0 bases at J, with 12 bases in the middle. Germline CDR1 reads MNHNS; CDR2 reads SASEGT. This CDR3 region has 15 residues. The CDR3 DNA is TGTGCCAGCAGACCGGACGGGAATAGCAATCAGCCCCAGCATTTT. Residues: CASRPDGNSNQPQHF.

The chain recombines TRBV7-8 with TRBJ1-1; TRBD1 is a possible D gene (6 bases). The CDR3 is made up of 15 amino acids. V was pared by 5 bases and J by 2 bases, with 15 bases between. Per germline, CDR1 SGHVS and CDR2 FQNEAQ. CDR3 protein: CASSAQGRVNTEAFF. As DNA, the CDR3 is TGTGCCAGCAGCGCACAGGGACGGGTTAACACTGAAGCTTTCTTT. The full variable domain, in which reference TRBV7-8 and TRBJ1-1 provide the parts outside the CDR3, is GAGVSQSPRYKVAKRGQDVALRCDPISGHVSLFWYQQALGQGPEFLTYFQNEAQLDKSGLPSDRFFAERPEGSVSTLKIQRTQQEDSAVYLCASSAQGRVNTEAFFGQGTRLTVV.

This clonotype occurred many times. The chain recombines TRBV7-2 with TRBJ2-3; no definite D call. Per the germline V gene, CDR1 is SGHTA and CDR2 is FQGNSA. V shed 2 bases and J shed 0 bases, with 18 bases lying between them. CDR3 length equals 18 residues. The CDR3 protein is CASSLLALALSSTDTQYF. CDR3 nucleotides: TGTGCCAGCAGCTTATTGGCCCTCGCTCTCTCTAGCACAGATACGCAGTATTTT.

This clonotype was observed a few times. This chain joins TRBV27 and TRBJ1-4; TRBD1 matches at 10 bases. V shed 6 bases, J shed 3 bases, and the junction held 7 bases outside the gene matches. Germline CDR1 and CDR2: MNHEY and SMNVEV (reference sequence). The CDR3 is made up of 16 amino acids. The CDR3 DNA sequence: TGTGCCAGCAGCCCCGACAGGGGGCTCTCTAATGAAAAACTGTTTTTT. This sequence encodes CASSPDRGLSNEKLFF.

The chain combines TRBV7-6 with TRBJ2-7; D is uncertain. CDR3 length: 12 amino acids. CDR1 and CDR2 (germline): SGHVS, FNYEAQ. The V end was cut by 2 bases, the J end by 3 bases, with 5 bases between. The CDR3, as DNA: TGTGCCAGCAGCTTAACCTTCTACGAGCAGTACTTC. This gives the protein CASSLTFYEQYF. The whole variable domain, filled in from reference TRBV7-6 and TRBJ2-7, reads GAGVSQSPRYKVTKRGQDVALRCDPISGHVSLYWYRQALGQGPEFLTYFNYEAQQDKSGLPNDRFSAERPEGSISTLTIQRTEQRDSAMYRCASSLTFYEQYFGPGTRLTVT.

The sample holds a few counts of this clonotype. Here the CDR3 DNA reads TGTGCCAGCAGCTCTATACCCACGGACAGGAACTACGAGCAGTACTTC. The encoded protein is CASSSIPTDRNYEQYF. The chain combines TRBV7-2 with TRBJ2-7, with TRBD1 identical over 7 bases. Germline CDR1 SGHTA, CDR2 FQGNSA. Losses at the gene ends were 4 bases for V and 3 bases for J; bases not matched to a gene: 12. CDR3 length: 16 amino acids.

A word on this clonotype: The conserved final phenylalanine or tryptophan is absent from the CDR3, which likely points to a read error. The chain couples TRBV6-2 or TRBV6-3 to TRBJ2-1, with D unresolved. Germline assignment: CDR1 MNHEY and CDR2 SVGEGT. The V end was cut by 2 bases, the J end by 2 bases, with 13 bases between. The CDR3 runs 16 residues. In DNA form, the CDR3 reads TGTGCCAGCAGTTACCTGCCCACCGCCCCCTACAATGAGCAGTTCTTG. This sequence encodes CASSYLPTAPYNEQFL.

Only a few counts were recorded for this clonotype. This chain uses TRBV12-3 or TRBV12-4 with TRBJ1-4; 7 nucleotides match TRBD1. Trimming cost V 6 bases and J 1 base; bases outside gene matches: 2. CDR3 length: 14 residues. The CDR3 nucleotides are TGTGCCAGCAGATCAGGGGGAACTAATGAAAAACTGTTTTTT. Its protein is CASRSGGTNEKLFF.

The J gene is TRBJ2-7, the V gene TRBV7-9; possibly TRBD1 for D (7 bases). The V end lost 5 bases, the J end lost 4 bases, and 12 bases lay between the germline ends. From germline, CDR1 is SEHNR and CDR2 FQNEAQ (reference sequence). This CDR3 has 13 residues. The CDR3 spells CASSPTGRYEQYF. The CDR3 coding sequence is TGTGCCAGCAGCCCGACAGGGAGGTACGAGCAGTACTTC.